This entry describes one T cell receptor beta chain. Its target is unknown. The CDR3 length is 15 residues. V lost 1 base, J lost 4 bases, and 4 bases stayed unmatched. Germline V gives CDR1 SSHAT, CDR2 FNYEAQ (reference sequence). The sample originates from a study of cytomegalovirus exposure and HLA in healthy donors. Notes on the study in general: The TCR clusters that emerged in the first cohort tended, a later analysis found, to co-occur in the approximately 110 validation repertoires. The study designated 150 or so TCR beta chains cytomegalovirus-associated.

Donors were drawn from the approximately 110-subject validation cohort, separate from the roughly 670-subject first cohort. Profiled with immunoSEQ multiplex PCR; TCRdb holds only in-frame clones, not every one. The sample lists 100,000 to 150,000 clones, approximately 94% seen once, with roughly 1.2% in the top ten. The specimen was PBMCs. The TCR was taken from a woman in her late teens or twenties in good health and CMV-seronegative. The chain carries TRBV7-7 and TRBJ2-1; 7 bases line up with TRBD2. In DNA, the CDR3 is TGTGCCAGCAGCTTAGGCCTAGCGGAGTACAATGAGCAGTTCTTC. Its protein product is CASSLGLAEYNEQFF. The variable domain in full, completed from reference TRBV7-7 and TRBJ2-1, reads GAGVSQSPRYKVTKRGQDVTLRCDPISSHATLYWYQQALGQGPEFLTYFNYEAQPDKSGLPSDRFSAERPEGSISTLTIQRTEQRDSAMYRCASSLGLAEYNEQFFGPGTRLTVL.